The 27 T cell receptor beta chains in this list originate from one sample, sequenced in a study of CD4 T cells in relation to SARS-CoV-2 and coronaviruses. Before the COVID-19 pandemic, during about 2011-2019, CD4+ T cells were taken from unexposed donors. CD4+ T cells were isolated from the cells after less than 13 days of culture. Their cognate antigens are unknown. Assay: immunoSEQ multiplex PCR; the TCRdb copy retains only in-frame clones and omits some. The sample contains roughly 21,000 clones, roughly 80% of which appear only once. The sample consisted of CD4+ T cells from PBMCs, cultured in vitro. Every receptor here comes from a human donor in good health.

The genes are TRBV7-3 and TRBJ2-5; possibly TRBD2 for D (5 bases). Trimming took off 0 bases at V and 5 bases at J, with 7 bases between the two ends. There are 13 residues in the CDR3. Per the germline V gene, CDR1 is SGHTA and CDR2 is FQGTGA. The CDR3 sequence: CASSLTPGETQYF. The CDR3 DNA is TGTGCCAGCAGCTTAACCCCGGGGGAGACCCAGTACTTC.

The V and J genes are TRBV29-1 and TRBJ2-7; tentatively, D is TRBD2 (6 bases). In germline, CDR1 is SQVTM, CDR2 ANQGSEA. With 7 bases removed from V and 0 bases from J, the gap between germline ends came to 13 bases. The CDR3 extends over 13 amino acids. CDR3 sequence: CSAEDGSSYEQYF. CDR3 nucleotides: TGCAGCGCTGAGGACGGGAGCTCCTACGAGCAGTACTTC.

V and J are TRBV14 and TRBJ2-3, with 7 nucleotides matching TRBD2. The CDR3 loop spans 14 amino acids. The junction had 4 bases not matched to a gene; V was cut back by 2 bases and J by 5 bases. Germline V lookup: CDR1 SGHDN, CDR2 FVKESK. As DNA, the CDR3 is TGTGCCAGCAGCCAATTCTTAGCGGGAGATACGCAGTATTTT. Encoded protein: CASSQFLAGDTQYF.

The chain links TRBV15 to TRBJ1-3; D is uncertain. The CDR3 covers 15 residues. Trimming cost V 0 bases and J 0 bases, with 6 bases left between them. Germline V gene lookup returns CDR1 LNHNV and CDR2 YYDKDF (reference sequence). The CDR3 bases are TGTGCCACCAGCAGAGATAGTGGCTCTGGAAACACCATATATTTT. It yields the protein CATSRDSGSGNTIYF. Full variable domain (outside the CDR3, taken from reference TRBV15 and TRBJ1-3): DAMVIQNPRYQVTQFGKPVTLSCSQTLNHNVMYWYQQKSSQAPKLLFHYYDKDFNNEADTPDNFQSRRPNTSFCFLDIRSPGLGDTAMYLCATSRDSGSGNTIYFGEGSWLTVV.

The chain links TRBV9 to TRBJ2-5, with 9 bases matching TRBD2. Germline assignment: CDR1 SGDLS and CDR2 YYNGEE. This CDR3 is 18 amino acids long. V lost 0 bases, J lost 1 base, and 10 bases stayed unmatched. The CDR3 DNA follows: TGTGCCAGCAGCGTAGGCGGGGGGGGGAACCCCATCCAAGAGACCCAGTACTTC. As protein: CASSVGGGGNPIQETQYF.

V and J are TRBV5-1 and TRBJ2-7; D is uncertain. V was clipped by 0 bases and J by 0 bases, with 7 bases between them. This CDR3 comprises 14 residues. Germline V CDR1 and CDR2: SGHRS, YFSETQ. The CDR3 loop is CASSLEPYSYEQYF. For the CDR3, the DNA is TGCGCCAGCAGCTTGGAACCTTACTCCTACGAGCAGTACTTC.

The gene calls are TRBV6-5 and TRBJ1-5; D ambiguous. CDR1 MNHEY and CDR2 SVGAGI come from the germline V gene. The CDR3 length is 13 residues. Trimming left V 4 bases short and J 3 bases short, with 7 bases between. CDR3 bases: TGTGCCAGCAGTTGGGGTTTCAATCAGCCCCAGCATTTT. Translated: CASSWGFNQPQHF.

V gene TRBV9 combines with J gene TRBJ2-7; 11 bases match TRBD2. V lost 2 bases and J lost 5; bases outside the gene matches: 12. Germline V lookup: CDR1 SGDLS, CDR2 YYNGEE. The CDR3 has 17 amino acids. The CDR3 sequence is CASSVASGRTAMHEQYF. As DNA, the CDR3 is TGTGCCAGCAGCGTGGCTAGCGGGAGGACTGCCATGCACGAGCAGTACTTC.

The rearrangement joins TRBV7-5 to TRBJ2-5; the D segment call TRBD1 is taken from the table without a DNA check. TRBV7-5 is deemed a pseudogene. The length of the CDR3 is 16 residues. This chain's CDR3 is CARGPGGQGYQETQYF. The DNA for the CDR3 is TGTGCCAGAGGCCCGGGCGGACAGGGCTACCAAGAGACCCAGTACTTC.

The V call is TRBV3-1 (or the pseudogene TRBV3-2), the J call TRBJ2-7; D possibly corresponds to TRBD2 (5 bases). The CDR3 sequence is 13 residues long. V lost 5 bases and J lost 6, with 14 bases in between. From germline, CDR1 is LGHDT and CDR2 YNNKEL (reference sequence). The CDR3 protein is CASSIQDFGEQYF. The DNA for the CDR3 is TGTGCCAGCAGCATCCAGGACTTCGGCGAGCAGTACTTC.

V is TRBV15 and J is TRBJ2-7; TRBD2 matches 10 bases. The CDR3 is 16 residues long. With V trimmed by 2 bases and J by 0 bases, 4 bases remained unmatched. From germline, CDR1 is LNHNV and CDR2 YYDKDF (reference sequence). The DNA for the CDR3 is TGTGCCACCAGCAGAAAGACTAGCGGGCCCTCCTACGAGCAGTACTTC. It is translated as CATSRKTSGPSYEQYF.

This clone was seen only a few times. This rearrangement joins TRBV20-1 to TRBJ2-4, with D perhaps TRBD1 (6 bases). The CDR3 consists of 15 residues. Trimming took 3 bases from V and 1 from J, leaving 13 bases between them. Germline V CDR1 and CDR2: DFQATT, SNEGSKA (reference sequence). Here the CDR3 DNA reads TGCAGTGCTAGTACGGGACAACTCGCCAAAAACATTCAGTACTTC. Translating gives CSASTGQLAKNIQYF.

The chain is built from TRBV19 and TRBJ1-1; D uncertain. The CDR3 totals 14 residues. Per the germline V gene, CDR1 is LNHDA and CDR2 is SQIVND (reference sequence). The V end was cut by 8 bases, the J end by 1 base, with 14 bases between. This CDR3 reads CASHHTNKNTEAFF. The DNA of the CDR3 is TGTGCCAGTCACCACACGAATAAGAACACTGAAGCTTTCTTT.

V usage is TRBV30 and J usage is TRBJ2-7; possible D gene TRBD1, 6 bases. The V and J ends lost 2 bases and 0 bases respectively, with 11 bases between them. Germline V gene lookup returns CDR1 GTSNPN and CDR2 SVGIG (reference sequence). The CDR3 extends over 14 amino acids. This CDR3 reads CAWSRTAPSYEQYF. DNA for the CDR3: TGTGCCTGGAGTCGGACAGCTCCCTCCTACGAGCAGTACTTC.

V is TRBV25-1 and J is TRBJ1-6; no clear D gene. Germline V gene sequence: CDR1 MGHDK, CDR2 SYGVNS. V lost 1 base to trimming and J lost 0 bases, with 4 bases between them. This CDR3 comprises 15 residues. The CDR3 spells CASSESGSYNSPLHF. For the CDR3, the DNA is TGTGCCAGCAGTGAATCAGGCTCCTATAATTCACCCCTCCACTTT. Based on the CDR3 plus reference TRBV25-1 and TRBJ1-6, the full variable domain is EADIYQTPRYLVIGTGKKITLECSQTMGHDKMYWYQQDPGMELHLIHYSYGVNSTEKGDLSSESTVSRIRTEHFPLTLESARPSHTSQYLCASSESGSYNSPLHFGNGTRLTVT.

The chain joins TRBV28 to TRBJ2-2; D is possibly TRBD1 (6 bases). From germline, CDR1 is MDHEN and CDR2 SYDVKM. The length of the CDR3 is 15 residues. The V gene lost 3 bases and the J gene lost 0 bases, with 8 bases spanning the gap. The CDR3, as DNA: TGTGCCAGCAGTTTGGGACACTCGAACACCGGGGAGCTGTTTTTT. Its protein is CASSLGHSNTGELFF.

This clone has only a few counts. The J gene is TRBJ1-6, the V gene TRBV28; D unclear. The CDR3 runs 19 residues. Trimming cost V 6 bases and J 8 bases, with 29 bases left between them. CDR1 and CDR2 from the germline V gene are MDHEN and SYDVKM. CDR3 sequence reads: CASSNPKKWPSARDSPLHF. As DNA, the CDR3 is TGTGCCAGCAGCAACCCAAAAAAGTGGCCCTCGGCAAGGGATTCACCCCTCCACTTT.

The chain combines TRBV5-1 with TRBJ2-3, with D perhaps matching TRBD1 (6 bases). Per germline, CDR1 SGHRS and CDR2 YFSETQ. This CDR3 is 14 amino acids long. The V end was cut by 7 bases, the J end by 4 bases, with 16 bases between. Here the CDR3 reads CASSKQGIADTQYF. For the CDR3, the DNA is TGCGCCAGCTCCAAACAGGGAATTGCAGATACGCAGTATTTT.

This clone was picked up a small number of times. The V gene is TRBV6-6, the J gene TRBJ2-2, with 10 bases fitting TRBD1. Germline CDR1 is MNHNY and CDR2 is SVGAGI (reference sequence). The junction had 5 bases not matched to a gene; V was cut back by 2 bases and J by 5 bases. The length of the CDR3 is 16 residues. CDR3 residues: CASSYGQGVGTGELFF. In nucleotides, the CDR3 is TGTGCCAGCAGTTACGGACAGGGGGTGGGAACCGGGGAGCTGTTTTTT.

This clone has only a few counts. V gene TRBV5-6 combines with J gene TRBJ1-1; weak D call: TRBD1 (5 bases). There are 15 residues in the CDR3. Trimming pared 4 bases from V and 3 bases from J, leaving 16 bases between. Per the germline V gene, CDR1 is SGHDT and CDR2 is YYEEEE. This chain's CDR3 is CASSPIDRIDTEAFF. DNA for the CDR3: TGTGCCAGCAGCCCCATAGACAGAATAGACACTGAAGCTTTCTTT.

V is TRBV28 and J is TRBJ1-6; TRBD1 is a possible D gene (5 bases). Germline values: CDR1 MDHEN, CDR2 SYDVKM. There are 17 residues in the CDR3. V dropped 2 bases and J dropped 3 bases, with 14 bases sitting between them. The CDR3 loop is CASSLGAPPFYNSPLHF. CDR3 DNA sequence: TGTGCCAGCAGTTTAGGGGCCCCTCCTTTCTATAATTCACCCCTCCACTTT.

The sample holds a few counts of this clone. The chain joins TRBV19 to TRBJ2-1; 9 bases match TRBD2. Germline trimming cut 2 bases from V and 2 bases from J; bases unmatched to any gene: 4. The germline V gene encodes CDR1 LNHDA and CDR2 SQIVND (reference sequence). This CDR3 spans 16 amino acids. Here the CDR3 reads CASSILAGVPYNEQFF. CDR3 DNA sequence: TGTGCCAGTAGTATATTAGCGGGAGTGCCCTACAATGAGCAGTTCTTC.

In its sample, this clone was seen a few times. The chain recombines TRBV3-1 (or the pseudogene TRBV3-2) with TRBJ1-1; no definite D call. With 1 base removed from V and 1 base from J, the gap between germline ends came to 7 bases. The CDR3 is 14 residues long. Germline V gene sequence: CDR1 LGHDT, CDR2 YNNKEL (reference sequence). The CDR3 nucleotides read TGTGCCAGCAGCCAAGGGGTGACGAACACTGAAGCTTTCTTT. As protein: CASSQGVTNTEAFF.

This clone was counted a few times. CDR3: CASSLGGTSGNEQYF. DNA of the CDR3: TGTGCCAGCAGCTTGGGGGGGACTAGCGGGAACGAGCAGTACTTC. The chain has TRBV5-4 and TRBJ2-7; 13 bases are shared with TRBD2. The CDR3 loop spans 15 amino acids. CDR1 and CDR2 (germline): SGHNT, YYREEE (reference sequence). Losses at the gene ends were 0 bases for V and 5 bases for J; bases not matched to a gene: 2.

The CDR3 is CASSGPDSNQPQHF. CDR3 DNA sequence: TGTGCCAGCAGCGGGCCGGACAGCAATCAGCCCCAGCATTTT. V is TRBV27 and J is TRBJ1-5; D is uncertain. The germline V gene encodes CDR1 MNHEY and CDR2 SMNVEV (reference sequence). The CDR3 sequence is 14 residues long. Deletions cut 6 bases from V and 1 base from J, with 10 bases between.

With regard to this clone: The same CDR3 also results from other DNA sequences found in this sample. V and J are TRBV20-1 and TRBJ2-2; no definite D call. This CDR3 spans 11 amino acids. Germline CDR1 reads DFQATT; CDR2 reads SNEGSKA (reference sequence). The ends were cut back, 1 base at V and 4 bases at J, with 1 base in the middle. CDR3 nucleotides: TGCAGTGCTAGAGGCACCGGGGAGCTGTTTTTT. As protein: CSARGTGELFF.

The chain employs TRBV18 and TRBJ2-3, with a possible D match to TRBD1 (6 bases). The V gene lost 1 base and the J gene lost 2 bases, with 13 bases spanning the gap. CDR1 KGHSH and CDR2 LQKENI come from the germline V gene. The CDR3 extends over 16 amino acids. The DNA for the CDR3 is TGTGCCAGCTCACCACGACAGGTGGGGTTCACAGATACGCAGTATTTT. Protein product: CASSPRQVGFTDTQYF.